These T cell receptor beta chains were read from a single sample in a study of blood T cell repertoires in COVID-19. This table comes from immunoSEQ multiplex PCR, and its TCRdb copy is limited to in-frame clones, with some not included. The repertoire holds around 400,000 clones, with 80% to 90% as singletons. The material sequenced was peripheral blood. The source of these receptors is a woman in her thirties with COVID-19, enrolled during active disease. Each CDR3 is given with its conserved first and last residue. The D gene is left open where the match is weak. Not every row has a clone size; where given, it reads once, few, many or a size class.

clone size	D gene	J gene	V gene	CDR3 DNA	CDR3 protein
NA	NA	TRBJ1-5	TRBV5-6	TGTGCCAGCAGCTTGGGCCAGGTCAATCAGCCCCAGCATTTT	CASSLGQVNQPQHF
few	TRBD1	TRBJ2-5	TRBV7-3	TGTGCCAGCAGCTTAATGGGGACAGGGGGAGAGACCCAGTACTTC	CASSLMGTGGETQYF
NA	TRBD1	TRBJ2-1	TRBV9	TGTGCCAGCAGCGGGAAGGGGGCCTCCTACAATGAGCAGTTCTTC	CASSGKGASYNEQFF
NA	NA	TRBJ2-1	TRBV30	TGTGCCTGGAGTCCCCCCGTGACTTTCCCCTACAATGAGCAGTTCTTC	CAWSPPVTFPYNEQFF
few	TRBD2	TRBJ2-1	TRBV23-1	TGCGCCAGCAGTCATCCCGCTAGCGGATGCTCCTACAATGAGCAGTTCTTC	CASSHPASGCSYNEQFF
NA	NA	TRBJ1-6	TRBV7-3	TGTGCCAGCAGCTTGAGGACGGGGAATTCACCCCTCCACTTT	CASSLRTGNSPLHF
NA	NA	TRBJ1-5	TRBV10-3	TGTGCCATCAGTGAGTCGAGGCTGGTTAGCAATCAGCCCCAGCATTTT	CAISESRLVSNQPQHF
NA	NA	TRBJ2-7	TRBV4-1	TGCGCCAGCAGCTTGCGAGGGGCGGGGCCCTACGAGCAGTACTTC	CASSLRGAGPYEQYF
NA	TRBD1	TRBJ1-2	TRBV19	TGTGCCAGCTCGGACAGGGGGCCCTATGGCTACACCTTC	CASSDRGPYGYTF
NA	NA	TRBJ2-5	TRBV29-1	TGCAGCGTTTTCATCAGGGTCCCCCCAGAGACCCAGTACTTC	CSVFIRVPPETQYF
NA	TRBD2	TRBJ2-3	TRBV5-1	TGCGCCAGCCGGGAGGGGGTTAGCACAGATACGCAGTATTTT	CASREGVSTDTQYF
NA	TRBD1	TRBJ1-4	TRBV28	TGTGCCAGCAGCCCACTAACAGGGGGCGGCAATGAAAAACTGTTTTTT	CASSPLTGGGNEKLFF
NA	NA	TRBJ2-5	TRBV28	TGTGCCAGCAGTTTACTGGACAGAGAAGAGACCCAGTACTTC	CASSLLDREETQYF
medium-sized	TRBD1	TRBJ2-5	TRBV6-6	TGTGCCAGCAGTCCTTATTCGGGACAGGTAGCGCGACAAGAGACCCAGTACTTC	CASSPYSGQVARQETQYF
few	NA	TRBJ2-2	TRBV27	TGTGCCAGCAGTTTTAGTAGCGGTAACACCGGGGAGCTGTTTTTT	CASSFSSGNTGELFF
NA	TRBD1	TRBJ2-2	TRBV24-1	TGTGCCACCAGTGATTTATGGGGACAGGGAGGTGTAGGGGAGCTGTTTTTT	CATSDLWGQGGVGELFF
NA	TRBD1	TRBJ2-1	TRBV7-2	TGTGCCAGCAGCTCGCAGGGGGCGCAGTTTGAGCAGTTCTTC	CASSSQGAQFEQFF
NA	TRBD2	TRBJ2-1	TRBV11-1	TGTGCCAGCAGCGTTAGCGGGAGTATCCCTGACAATGAGCAGTTCTTC	CASSVSGSIPDNEQFF
NA	NA	TRBJ2-7	TRBV27	TGTGCCAGCAGTCCGACCTCGAAGCTAAGGGAGTCGGTCTACGAGCAGTACTTC	CASSPTSKLRESVYEQYF
NA	TRBD2	TRBJ2-7	TRBV29-1	TGCAGCGTTGTGGCGCGGACTAGCGAATCCTCAGGGCCCTACGAGCAGTACTTC	CSVVARTSESSGPYEQYF
NA	TRBD2	TRBJ2-3	TRBV10-2	TGCGCCAGCACCCGGACTAGCGCTAGCACAGATACGCAGTATTTT	CASTRTSASTDTQYF
NA	TRBD1	TRBJ1-1	TRBV5-1	TGCGCCAGCAGCGATGGACAGGGCCTGACTGAAGCTTTCTTT	CASSDGQGLTEAFF
NA	NA	TRBJ2-2	TRBV14	TGTGCCAGCAGCCAAGTTACTAGAATCGGCGGGGAGCTGTTTTTT	CASSQVTRIGGELFF
NA	TRBD2	TRBJ2-7	TRBV11-3	TGTGCCAGCAGCTTAGATCCCTGTGGGGGGGGGTTTCACGAGCAGTACTTC	CASSLDPCGGGFHEQYF
NA	NA	TRBJ2-1	TRBV11-2	TGTGCCAGCAGCTTAGATATCTCCTACAATGAGCAGTTCTTC	CASSLDISYNEQFF
NA	TRBD2	TRBJ2-2	TRBV28	TGTGCCAGCAGTCCCGTGGAGGCAGGACTAGCGGGATGGACCGGGGAGCTGTTTTTT	CASSPVEAGLAGWTGELFF
NA	NA	TRBJ2-3	TRBV24-1	TGTGCCACCAGTGACCCTCGCGACTTCGGGGCAGATACGCAGTATTTT	CATSDPRDFGADTQYF
NA	NA	TRBJ2-5	TRBV6-5	TGTGCCAGCAGTACCCGGGACACTACGTACTTC	CASSTRDTTYF
NA	TRBD1	TRBJ1-4	TRBV7-2	TGTGCCAGCAGCCGGACAGGGCGGGGAGAAAAACTGTTTTTT	CASSRTGRGEKLFF
NA	NA	TRBJ2-7	TRBV25-1	TGTGCCAGCAGTGAACACGGGGGAGGCACCTACGAGCAGTACTTC	CASSEHGGGTYEQYF
NA	TRBD1	TRBJ2-7	TRBV11-2	TGTGCCAGCAGCCCTAGAGCCGGACAGGGCTACGAGCAGTACTTC	CASSPRAGQGYEQYF